The 24 T cell receptor beta chains listed next were all sequenced from one sample in a study of T cell changes during pregnancy in multiple sclerosis. Here immunoSEQ multiplex PCR was the method, and the copy in TCRdb shows in-frame clones only, minus some. The repertoire has fewer than 90,000 clones, just under 95% of them found once; the top ten carry more than 0.8%. Sequences were derived from peripheral blood, sampled in the third trimester of pregnancy. These receptors originate from a female donor with multiple sclerosis, enrolled in a pregnancy study.

The J gene is TRBJ1-1, the V gene TRBV7-9, with D perhaps matching TRBD1 (5 bases). The CDR3 extends over 12 amino acids. Per germline, CDR1 SEHNR and CDR2 FQNEAQ (reference sequence). V was shortened by 3 bases and J by 10 bases, with 12 bases between the two germline ends. CDR3 residues: CASSFPQGVAFF. In DNA form, the CDR3 reads TGTGCCAGCAGCTTCCCTCAAGGGGTAGCTTTCTTT.

V usage is TRBV27 and J usage is TRBJ2-7; 9 bases align to TRBD2. The CDR3 is 14 residues long. Looked up from germline, CDR1 is MNHEY and CDR2 is SMNVEV (reference sequence). Unmatched junction bases numbered 4, after V lost 5 bases and J lost 2 bases. The CDR3: CASSLGLAAYEQYF. For the CDR3, the DNA is TGTGCCAGCAGTCTGGGACTAGCCGCCTACGAGCAGTACTTC.

This clone was counted a single time. V is TRBV7-6 and J is TRBJ2-3, with 10 positions matching TRBD2. V lost 5 bases and J lost 5; bases outside the gene matches: 13. The germline V gene has CDR1 SGHVS and CDR2 FNYEAQ. The CDR3 spans 17 residues. CDR3 protein: CASSAAPGLAKKDTQYF. The CDR3 nucleotides are TGTGCCAGCAGCGCCGCGCCGGGACTAGCGAAGAAAGATACGCAGTATTTT.

V usage is TRBV5-1 and J usage is TRBJ2-2; TRBD1 is a possible D gene (6 bases). The CDR3 runs to 15 residues. The V gene lost 4 bases and the J gene lost 4 bases, with 14 bases spanning the gap. The germline V gene encodes CDR1 SGHRS and CDR2 YFSETQ. The CDR3 is CASSNRVDGTGELFF. The CDR3 DNA reads as TGCGCCAGCAGCAACAGGGTCGATGGCACCGGGGAGCTGTTTTTT.

The genes are TRBV7-8 and TRBJ2-4; 8 bases are shared with TRBD2. J lost 5 bases, V lost 5 bases, and 5 bases had no gene match. This CDR3 has 14 residues. Germline V gene lookup returns CDR1 SGHVS and CDR2 FQNEAQ. The CDR3 bases are TGTGCCAGCAGCCTCGGGGGGGGCCAAAACATTCAGTACTTC. The encoded protein is CASSLGGGQNIQYF.

The CDR3 coding sequence is TGTGCCAGCCGAACTACTAGTGTGGAAAAGACCCAGTACTTC. This encodes CASRTTSVEKTQYF. V is TRBV7-2 and J is TRBJ2-5; weak D call: TRBD2 (5 bases). Germline lookup yields CDR1 SGHTA and CDR2 FQGNSA. The CDR3 spans 14 residues. V was trimmed by 8 bases and J by 6 bases, leaving 19 bases between them.

The rearrangement links TRBV13 to TRBJ1-5; the D is unclear. Germline CDR1 PRHDT, CDR2 FYEKMQ (reference sequence). There are 16 residues in the CDR3. Trimming shortened V by 0 bases and J by 0 bases, and 9 bases separated the two germline ends. As DNA, the CDR3 is TGTGCCAGCAGCTTAGGGGCCGATGGTAGCAATCAGCCCCAGCATTTT. The encoded protein is CASSLGADGSNQPQHF.

The rearrangement joins TRBV21-1 to TRBJ2-1; TRBD2 is the table's D call, not checked against the DNA. TRBV21-1 is labeled a pseudogene. The CDR3 length is 14 residues. The CDR3 nucleotides are TGTGCCAGCACCGTAGCGGGGGATTACAATGAGCAGTTCTTC. It translates to CASTVAGDYNEQFF.

This clone was recorded only once. The gene calls are TRBV28 and TRBJ2-7, with a tentative D call TRBD1 (6 bases). The CDR3 is 16 amino acids. Trimming took off 10 bases at V and 3 bases at J, with 25 bases between the two ends. Germline V gene lookup returns CDR1 MDHEN and CDR2 SYDVKM. The CDR3 loop is CATNEPGTLDYYEQYF. DNA of the CDR3: TGTGCCACCAATGAGCCCGGGACACTTGATTACTACGAGCAGTACTTC.

The chain employs TRBV27 and TRBJ1-1; TRBD1 matches at 7 bases. The CDR3 sequence is 13 residues long. Germline CDR1 and CDR2: MNHEY and SMNVEV (reference sequence). V was pared by 5 bases and J by 4 bases, with 4 bases of the junction left unmatched. DNA of the CDR3: TGTGCCAGCAGTGAATACAGGGGCACTGAAGCTTTCTTT. Its protein is CASSEYRGTEAFF.

The V call is TRBV7-2, the J call TRBJ1-1; D is possibly TRBD1 (5 bases). There are 11 residues in the CDR3. Between the trimmed V and J ends, which lost 3 bases and 11 bases, there was a span of 10 bases. Germline V lookup: CDR1 SGHTA, CDR2 FQGNSA. The DNA for the CDR3 is TGTGCCAGCAGCTTCGACAGAATTGCTTTCTTT. The encoded protein is CASSFDRIAFF.

The CDR3 region has the DNA TGTGCCAGTAGGGGAGGGACGGTGAACACAGATACGCAGTATTTT. Translation gives CASRGGTVNTDTQYF. The chain is built from TRBV19 and TRBJ2-3, with 7 bases that match TRBD2. V was pared by 6 bases and J by 2 bases, with 8 bases of the junction left unmatched. The CDR3 consists of 15 residues. Per germline, CDR1 LNHDA and CDR2 SQIVND (reference sequence).

V gene TRBV2 combines with J gene TRBJ2-1, with D perhaps TRBD2 (7 bases). V gave up 7 bases and J gave up 4 bases, with 17 bases separating them. The CDR3 consists of 15 residues. Germline lookup yields CDR1 SNHLY and CDR2 FYNNEI. This CDR3 is CASTRGGGPYNEQFF. The CDR3 DNA reads as TGTGCCAGCACCCGAGGGGGAGGGCCATACAATGAGCAGTTCTTC.

The chain recombines TRBV5-8 with TRBJ2-7; the match to TRBD1 covers 10 bases. J lost 3 bases, V lost 4 bases, and 10 bases had no gene match. The CDR3 is made up of 16 amino acids. The germline V gene encodes CDR1 SGHTS and CDR2 YDEGEE. In nucleotides, the CDR3 is TGTGCCAGCAGCCCCCCTCCCGGGACAGGGGTCTACGAGCAGTACTTC. Encoded protein: CASSPPPGTGVYEQYF.

The chain carries TRBV6-5 and TRBJ1-2; D unresolved. From germline, CDR1 is MNHEY and CDR2 SVGAGI. The CDR3 has 14 amino acids. Trimming took 2 bases from V and 5 from J, leaving 12 bases between them. As DNA, the CDR3 is TGTGCCAGCAGTTACGGCGCACCAGGTTATGGCTACACCTTC. Its protein product is CASSYGAPGYGYTF.

The chain links TRBV9 to TRBJ1-2, with 9 bases aligning to TRBD1. J was trimmed by 4 bases and V by 3 bases; bases with no gene match: 7. The V gene's germline CDR1 is SGDLS and CDR2 YYNGEE. CDR3 length: 15 residues. The CDR3: CASSAPGQGGYGYTF. The CDR3 nucleotides are TGTGCCAGCAGCGCCCCGGGACAGGGAGGCTATGGCTACACCTTC.

This clone has just one count. Here the CDR3 DNA reads TGTGCCAGCAGTGAAAGTTGGCTAGCGGGGGGGGCTAGCGATGAGCAGTTCTTC. As protein: CASSESWLAGGASDEQFF. The chain links TRBV6-1 to TRBJ2-1, with 12 bases matching TRBD2. Germline V CDR1 and CDR2: MNHNS, SASEGT. CDR3 length: 18 residues. Trimming at V came to 2 bases and at J to 8 bases, leaving 13 bases not matched to a gene.

CDR3: CASSSGTETEKLFF. In DNA form, the CDR3 reads TGTGCCAGCAGCTCCGGGACAGAGACTGAAAAACTGTTTTTT. The rearrangement uses TRBV5-6 and TRBJ1-4; the match to TRBD1 covers 7 bases. Germline V gene data show CDR1 as SGHDT and CDR2 as YYEEEE. V gave up 3 bases and J gave up 7 bases; unmatched junction bases: 6. The length of the CDR3 is 14 residues.

V usage is TRBV27 and J usage is TRBJ2-1; 9 bases are a match to TRBD2. Losses at the gene ends were 4 bases for V and 4 bases for J; bases not matched to a gene: 5. From germline, CDR1 is MNHEY and CDR2 SMNVEV (reference sequence). This CDR3 comprises 15 residues. The CDR3 coding sequence is TGTGCCAGCAGTTCAGGACTAGCGACATACAATGAGCAGTTCTTC. Translating it yields CASSSGLATYNEQFF.

This rearrangement joins TRBV19 to TRBJ2-7; a weak D match, TRBD1 (6 bases). CDR3 length: 12 amino acids. Looked up from germline, CDR1 is LNHDA and CDR2 is SQIVND (reference sequence). The ends were cut back, 9 bases at V and 2 bases at J, with 11 bases in the middle. CDR3 nucleotide sequence: TGTGCCAGCTCCCGGGACACCTACGAGCAGTACTTC. Translated: CASSRDTYEQYF.

The chain has TRBV5-1 and TRBJ1-1; D is unresolved. CDR1 is SGHRS, CDR2 YFSETQ, per germline. V shed 4 bases and J shed 3 bases, with 16 bases lying between them. This CDR3 contains 15 residues. The DNA for the CDR3 is TGCGCCAGCAGCCGCAACCGGGATGTCGACACTGAAGCTTTCTTT. Translating it yields CASSRNRDVDTEAFF.

The chain has TRBV5-1 and TRBJ2-3, with TRBD2 matching 11 bases. CDR1 and CDR2 (germline): SGHRS, YFSETQ. This CDR3 is built from 15 residues. Trimming removed 5 bases from V and 6 bases from J; junction bases left unmatched: 8. This CDR3 is CASSRSGREVDTQYF. Here the CDR3 DNA reads TGCGCCAGCAGTCGTAGCGGGAGGGAGGTGGATACGCAGTATTTT.

This chain joins TRBV14 and TRBJ2-1; D unclear. Trimming shortened V by 2 bases and J by 6 bases, and 5 bases separated the two germline ends. The CDR3 consists of 12 residues. Germline-derived CDR1 and CDR2 are SGHDN and FVKESK. DNA for the CDR3: TGTGCCAGCAGCCAATATTTCAATGAGCAGTTCTTC. It is translated as CASSQYFNEQFF.

This chain joins TRBV6-1 and TRBJ1-1; 9 bases align to TRBD1. Trimming removed 6 bases from V and 8 bases from J; junction bases left unmatched: 13. The germline V gene has CDR1 MNHNS and CDR2 SASEGT. The CDR3 runs 15 residues. The CDR3 DNA is TGTGCCAGCAGCCTCGGACAGGGGATGGGCGGCGAAGCTTTCTTT. Amino acid sequence: CASSLGQGMGGEAFF.